This TCR beta chain is drawn from a study of blood T cell repertoires in COVID-19. Trimming removed 5 bases from V and 4 bases from J; junction bases left unmatched: 8. The germline gives CDR1 SGHAT, CDR2 FQNNGV. The CDR3 has 15 amino acids. Using immunoSEQ multiplex PCR, the repertoire was profiled, and TCRdb retains in-frame clones only, with some absent. The repertoire includes tens of thousands of clones, about nine tenths of them detected once, and 1.4% to 1.5% sits in the top ten. The rearrangement joins TRBV11-2 to TRBJ2-7; the match to TRBD1 covers 10 bases. The material sequenced was peripheral blood. The sequence came from a man aged 50 or older with acute or convalescent COVID-19. CDR3 nucleotide sequence: TGTGCCAGCAGCCCAGGGACAGGGGTCCCTTACGAGCAGTACTTC. Its translation is CASSPGTGVPYEQYF.